The 2 T cell receptor beta chains in this list originate from one sample, sequenced in a study of cytomegalovirus exposure and HLA in healthy donors. Libraries were prepared by immunoSEQ multiplex PCR; TCRdb keeps only in-frame clonotypes and omits some of them. Of approximately 210,000 clones detected, 88% appear once; the ten largest clones hold 2.5% to 3.5%. The sequenced sample consisted of PBMCs. These receptors all come from a woman younger than 30 in good health and CMV-seronegative.

The V and J genes are TRBV5-1 and TRBJ2-7; 8 nucleotides align to TRBD2. CDR3 length equals 15 residues. The trim removed 4 bases at V and 4 bases at J, leaving 10 bases unmatched. Germline CDR1 is SGHRS and CDR2 is YFSETQ. CDR3 nucleotides: TGCGCCAGCAGCCGCGACAGCGGGAGAGATTACGAGCAGTACTTC. The encoded protein is CASSRDSGRDYEQYF.

The J gene is TRBJ1-2, the V gene TRBV28; TRBD1 agrees at 10 bases. The CDR3 contains 15 residues. Trimming cost V 3 bases and J 3 bases; bases outside gene matches: 4. Germline V gene sequence: CDR1 MDHEN, CDR2 SYDVKM. The CDR3 DNA reads TGTGCCAGCAGTTTTGGGGGGACAGGGGACTATGGCTACACCTTC. This translates into CASSFGGTGDYGYTF.